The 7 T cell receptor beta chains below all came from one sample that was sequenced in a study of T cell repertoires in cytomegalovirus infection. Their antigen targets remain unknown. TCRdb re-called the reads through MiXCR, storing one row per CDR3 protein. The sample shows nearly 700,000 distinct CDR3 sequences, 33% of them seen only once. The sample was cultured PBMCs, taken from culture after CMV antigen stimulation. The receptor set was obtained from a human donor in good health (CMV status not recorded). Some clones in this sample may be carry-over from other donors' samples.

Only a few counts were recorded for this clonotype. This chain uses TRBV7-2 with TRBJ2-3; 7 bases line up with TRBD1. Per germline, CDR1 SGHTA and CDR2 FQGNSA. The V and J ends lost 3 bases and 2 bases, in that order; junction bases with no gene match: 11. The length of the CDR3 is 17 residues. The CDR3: CASSLSTGTDYTDTQYF. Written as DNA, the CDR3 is TGTGCCAGCAGCTTGAGTACCGGGACAGACTACACAGATACGCAGTATTTT.

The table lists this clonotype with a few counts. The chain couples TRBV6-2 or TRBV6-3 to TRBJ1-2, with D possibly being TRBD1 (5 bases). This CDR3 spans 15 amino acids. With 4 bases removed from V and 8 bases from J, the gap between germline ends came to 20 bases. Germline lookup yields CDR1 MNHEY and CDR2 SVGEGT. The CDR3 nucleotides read TGTGCCAGCAGTTCTCCCAGGACTTTGGGACGGGGCTACACCTTC. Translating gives CASSSPRTLGRGYTF.

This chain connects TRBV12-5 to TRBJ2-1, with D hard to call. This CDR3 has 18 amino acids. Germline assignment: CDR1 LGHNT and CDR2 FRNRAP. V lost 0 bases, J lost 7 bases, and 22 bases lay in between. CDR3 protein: CASGLVGFVGSGRNEQFF. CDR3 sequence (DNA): TGTGCTAGTGGTTTGGTAGGCTTCGTGGGATCGGGTCGGAATGAGCAGTTCTTC. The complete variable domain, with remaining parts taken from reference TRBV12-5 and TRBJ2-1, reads DARVTQTPRHKVTEMGQEVTMRCQPILGHNTVFWYRQTMMQGLELLAYFRNRAPLDDSGMPKDRFSAEMPDATLATLKIQPSEPRDSAVYFCASGLVGFVGSGRNEQFFGPGTRLTVL.

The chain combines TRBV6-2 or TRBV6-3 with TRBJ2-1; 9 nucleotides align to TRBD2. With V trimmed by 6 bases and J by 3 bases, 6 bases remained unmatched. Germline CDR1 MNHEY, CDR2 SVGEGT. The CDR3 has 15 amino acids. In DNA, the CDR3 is TGTGCCAGCAGGACGGGACTAGCTCTCTACAATGAGCAGTTCTTC. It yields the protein CASRTGLALYNEQFF.

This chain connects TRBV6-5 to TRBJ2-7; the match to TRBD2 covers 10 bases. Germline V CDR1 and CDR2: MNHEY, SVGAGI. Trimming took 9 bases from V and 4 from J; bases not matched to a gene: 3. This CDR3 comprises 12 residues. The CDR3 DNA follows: TGTGCCAGTCTAGCGGGAGTTTACGAGCAGTACTTC. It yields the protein CASLAGVYEQYF.

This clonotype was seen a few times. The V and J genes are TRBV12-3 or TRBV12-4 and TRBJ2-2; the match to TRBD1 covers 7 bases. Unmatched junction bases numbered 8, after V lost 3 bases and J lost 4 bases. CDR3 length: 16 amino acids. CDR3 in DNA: TGTGCCAGCAGTTTCCTATCAGACAGGGTCACCGGGGAGCTGTTTTTT. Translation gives CASSFLSDRVTGELFF.

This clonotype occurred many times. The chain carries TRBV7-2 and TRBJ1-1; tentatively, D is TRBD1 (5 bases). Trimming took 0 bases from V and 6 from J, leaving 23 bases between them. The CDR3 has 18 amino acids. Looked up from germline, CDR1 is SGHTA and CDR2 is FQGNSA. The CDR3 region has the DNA TGTGCCAGCAGCTTAGCGTTCTCCGGTGGGGCCGCGGTGGCTGAAGCTTTCTTT. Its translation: CASSLAFSGGAAVAEAFF.